This TCR beta chain was retrieved from a study of technical replicates of blood from a few donors. This CDR3 has 15 amino acids. Trimming took off 6 bases at V and 4 bases at J, with 18 bases between the two ends. Germline V lookup: CDR1 MDHEN, CDR2 SYDVKM. Method: immunoSEQ multiplex PCR; TCRdb's copy keeps in-frame clones and lacks some. Among 7,500 to 9,500 clones listed, about nine tenths were seen once. The origin of this receptor is a human donor in good health. The sample was PBMCs. This chain uses TRBV28 with TRBJ1-1; no clear D. The CDR3 sequence is CASRPAKVTGTEAFF. In nucleotides, the CDR3 is TGTGCCAGCAGGCCGGCCAAGGTGACGGGCACTGAAGCTTTCTTT.